This TCR beta chain was sequenced during a study of blood T cell repertoires in COVID-19 (dated by TCRdb to the early 2020s). Turning to the overall study: The collaborator samples originated in the United States, Italy and Spain and spanned the acute and convalescent phases of COVID-19. HLA class I and class II types, where available, came from metadata supplied by the sample provider rather than from assay-based typing. A freely available public database, intended as a resource for researchers studying the immune response to SARS-CoV-2, is where the repertoires were released. The material from the prospective study consisted of cDNA or gDNA derived from T cells, B-cell-depleted T cells, or PBMCs. Nearly every sample came with metadata listing a de-identified subject ID, COVID-19 status, age in years and sex. Samples came from the ongoing ImmuneRACE study (first 160 participants) plus 1,254 subjects from 6 global collaborators. The dataset comprised deeply sampled blood TCRbeta repertoires from subjects exposed to, actively infected with, or recovered from COVID-19.

As concerns this clone: What antigen it recognizes has not been identified. Nothing much larger sits one base from this clone, and base qualities are not available.

The full study reports these points: The amount of clinical and demographic metadata varied by source and participant and was provided uncurated.

The collaborating institutions used their own protocols to collect whole blood in K2EDTA tubes. For TCRbeta analysis, collaborator samples were shipped as frozen whole blood, as isolated PBMCs, or as DNA extracted from either sample type. TCRbeta CDR3 regions were amplified from genomic DNA by means of the immunoSEQ Assay, a bias-controlled multiplex PCR. On the study's bioinformatics: The number of nucleated cells in each sample was estimated from the amplification of reference gene primers within the assay. Sequence reads were collapsed and filtered to measure the absolute abundance of every unique TCRbeta CDR3 rearrangement. Productive Simpson clonality was computed per sample as the square root of Simpson's diversity index over productive rearrangements. In TCRdb, the immuneACCESS table is reduced to in-frame sequences with V and J assigned. These tables do not hold every clone; where another copy was compared, an unresolved V gene accounts for under half, and the others remain unexplained. For V, J and clone size, that table is used; D and trimming come from the DNA. The sample table contains 120,000 or so clones; only one count was recorded for roughly 83% of them. The ten largest clones capture roughly 35% of the sample.

Ends trimmed: V by 9 bases, J by 7 bases; bases unmatched to a gene: 13. CDR1 and CDR2 were assigned from the germline V gene as SGHTS and YDEGEE. The CDR3 starts with the cysteine, ends with the phenylalanine, and has 14 residues. Here the CDR3 DNA is all that survives: 42 bases in frame from base 1. Sequencing used peripheral blood. This chain is built from TRBV5-8 and TRBJ1-1; TRBD1 agrees with 9 junctional bases. This receptor was obtained from a man between 35 and 55 years old with active or convalescent COVID-19. CDR3 sequence: CATASTGGVDEAFF. In nucleotides, the sequence is TGTGCCACAGCTAGTACAGGGGGCGTCGATGAAGCTTTCTTT. The entire variable domain, with the stretches around the CDR3 drawn from the reference TRBV5-8 and TRBJ1-1 proteins, is EAGVTQSPTHLIKTRGQQATLRCSPISGHTSVYWYQQALGLGLQFLLWYDEGEERNRGNFPPRFSGRQFPNYSSELNVNALELEDSALYLCATASTGGVDEAFFGQGTRLTVV.